Listed below are T cell receptor beta chains from one sample, sequenced in a study of T cell repertoires in cytomegalovirus infection. One entry per CDR3 protein results from TCRdb running MiXCR on the reads. The data contain a few hundred thousand distinct CDR3 sequences, roughly a sixth of them singletons. The sequencing input was PBMCs. The receptors originated from a human donor in good health (CMV status not recorded). Some clones in this sample may be carry-over from other donors' samples. CDR3s include the opening cysteine and the closing phenylalanine or tryptophan. D genes are given only for firm matches. Only part of the rows carry a size: once, few, many, or a class if the clone is expanded.

d_call j_call clone_size v_call cdr3_aa cdr3_nt
. TRBJ1-1 few TRBV7-6 CASRKDISPNTEAFF TGTGCCAGCAGAAAAGATATTAGTCCGAACACTGAAGCTTTCTTT
. TRBJ2-4 . TRBV19 CASSSWGTKNIQYF TGTGCCAGTAGTAGCTGGGGTACCAAAAACATTCAGTACTTC
. TRBJ2-6 many TRBV2 CASSERRFSGANVLTF TGTGCCAGCAGTGAACGGCGGTTCTCTGGGGCCAACGTCCTGACTTTC
. TRBJ1-5 many TRBV28 CASSALTDHSNQPQHF TGTGCCAGCAGCGCTCTGACAGATCATAGCAATCAGCCCCAGCATTTT
. TRBJ1-1 . TRBV20-1 CSAPDRRMNTEAFF TGCAGTGCTCCGGACAGACGAATGAACACTGAAGCTTTCTTT
. TRBJ1-5 . TRBV27 CASRGAYSNQPQHF TGTGCCAGCAGAGGGGCTTATAGCAATCAGCCCCAGCATTTT
. TRBJ2-1 . TRBV20-1 CSASGSNTGSGALRSPHEQFF TGCAGTGCTAGTGGGTCCAATACAGGGTCGGGCGCCTTACGGTCACCGCATGAGCAGTTCTTC
. TRBJ1-3 . TRBV28 CASSFRGGTGNTIYF TGTGCCAGCAGTTTCAGAGGGGGTACTGGAAACACCATATATTTT
TRBD2 TRBJ2-1 many TRBV7-2 CASSFSGGMYNEQFF TGTGCCAGCAGCTTCAGCGGGGGGATGTACAATGAGCAGTTCTTC
. TRBJ1-5 many TRBV28 CASSPAGSNQPQHF TGTGCCAGCAGCCCCGCGGGAAGCAATCAGCCCCAGCATTTT
. TRBJ2-5 . TRBV27 CASSARDIYLQETQYF TGTGCCAGCAGTGCCCGGGACATATACCTTCAAGAGACCCAGTACTTC
. TRBJ2-5 . TRBV28 CASSRGRLQETQYF TGTGCCAGCAGTAGAGGACGCCTTCAAGAGACCCAGTACTTC
. TRBJ1-4 many TRBV2 CATKQDLVEKLFF TGTGCCACCAAACAGGATCTTGTTGAAAAACTGTTTTTT
. TRBJ2-1 once TRBV6-6 CASKERTNRQFF TGTGCCAGCAAAGAAAGGACAAATCGGCAGTTCTTC
. TRBJ1-2 many TRBV7-2 CASSLQETYGYTF TGTGCCAGCAGCTTACAGGAAACCTATGGCTACACCTTC
TRBD2 TRBJ2-4 few TRBV6-2/TRBV6-3 CASSYGGTSGGWNIQYF TGTGCCAGCAGTTACGGCGGGACTAGCGGGGGCTGGAACATTCAGTACTTC
. TRBJ1-2 many TRBV7-2 CASSLPGAMKGGYTF TGTGCCAGCAGCTTACCGGGGGCTATGAAAGGGGGCTACACCTTC
. TRBJ1-2 . TRBV20-1 CSARDLAAPQSDF TGCAGTGCTAGAGACCTGGCGGCGCCACAGTCCGATTTC
TRBD2 TRBJ2-3 . TRBV19 CASTPTGGGFIADTQYF TGTGCCAGTACCCCCACCGGGGGGGGTTTTATCGCAGATACGCAGTATTTT
TRBD2 TRBJ2-1 many TRBV7-8 CASSTGASGGARGSYNEQFF TGTGCCAGCAGCACAGGGGCTAGCGGGGGGGCCCGCGGGTCCTACAATGAGCAGTTCTTC
. TRBJ1-5 few TRBV4-2 CASSQDTGQPQHF TGTGCCAGCAGCCAAGACACAGGCCAGCCCCAGCATTTT
TRBD2 TRBJ2-3 . TRBV27 CASSLRTSGGVSTDTQYF TGTGCCAGCAGTTTAAGGACTAGCGGGGGGGTAAGCACAGATACGCAGTATTTT
TRBD2 TRBJ2-1 . TRBV7-4 CASSPHRLLAGAGEQFF TGTGCCAGCAGCCCACACCGGTTACTAGCGGGGGCGGGTGAGCAGTTCTTC
. TRBJ2-3 few TRBV15 CATTGSISTDTQYF TGTGCCACCACGGGCTCTATTAGCACAGATACGCAGTATTTT
TRBD2 TRBJ2-3 many TRBV7-2 CASSFRTSRLPPDTQYF TGTGCCAGCAGCTTTAGGACTAGCCGGCTCCCCCCAGATACGCAGTATTTT
TRBD2 TRBJ2-2 many TRBV4-1 CASSPRTSPNTGELFF TGCGCCAGCAGCCCCCGGACTAGTCCCAACACCGGGGAGCTGTTTTTT
. TRBJ2-1 few TRBV7-9 CASSLQVVRYFNEQFF TGTGCCAGCAGCCTTCAAGTCGTCCGGTACTTTAATGAGCAGTTCTTC
. TRBJ2-3 . TRBV5-4 CASSSLAARSTDTQYF TGTGCCAGCAGCTCTTTAGCGGCCCGCTCGACAGATACGCAGTATTTT
. TRBJ2-6 many TRBV4-1 CASSQDDRVSGANVLTF TGCGCCAGCAGCCAAGACGATAGGGTATCTGGGGCCAACGTCCTGACTTTC
. TRBJ1-5 once TRBV6-2/TRBV6-3 CASSYALSGVNQPQHF TGTGCCAGCAGTTACGCGCTGAGTGGGGTCAATCAGCCCCAGCATTTT
TRBD2 TRBJ2-1 few TRBV20-1 CSPRDSGGAGEQFF TGCAGTCCCAGGGACTCGGGGGGGGCCGGCGAGCAGTTCTTC
. TRBJ2-7 many TRBV7-6 CASSTNPGSSYEQYF TGTGCCAGCAGCACTAACCCAGGATCATCCTACGAGCAGTACTTC
. TRBJ2-1 . TRBV19 CASSIAENEQFF TGTGCCAGTAGTATAGCCGAGAATGAGCAGTTCTTC
. TRBJ1-5 . TRBV28 CASTDPSSFNQPQHF TGTGCCAGCACTGACCCTAGCAGCTTCAATCAGCCCCAGCATTTT
. TRBJ1-1 few TRBV25-1 CASSPPGRTEAFF TGTGCCAGCAGTCCCCCGGGGCGGACTGAAGCTTTCTTT
TRBD1 TRBJ2-6 few TRBV5-1 CASSLVAGGPGANVLTF TGCGCCAGCAGCTTGGTGGCAGGGGGCCCTGGGGCCAACGTCCTGACTTTC
TRBD1 TRBJ2-7 many TRBV12-3/TRBV12-4 CAIRGPGQEGEQYF TGTGCCATCAGGGGACCGGGACAGGAAGGCGAGCAGTACTTC
. TRBJ2-7 few TRBV20-1 CSAREEVGTYEQYF TGCAGTGCTAGGGAGGAAGTTGGAACCTACGAGCAGTACTTC
. TRBJ2-1 . TRBV28 CASSRRGSNNEQFF TGTGCCAGCAGTCGCCGGGGCTCCAACAATGAGCAGTTCTTC
. TRBJ1-1 . TRBV7-9 CASSLNANEAFF TGTGCCAGCAGCTTAAATGCTAACGAAGCTTTCTTT
TRBD1 TRBJ1-3 . TRBV13 CASSSERGQGNTIYF TGTGCCAGCAGCTCCGAGAGGGGGCAAGGAAACACCATATATTTT